The T cell receptor beta chain described here comes from a study of blood T cell repertoires in COVID-19. Study-wide background: Donors in the United States, Italy and Spain gave samples during acute or convalescent COVID-19. Nucleic acid was either cDNA or gDNA, and it came from T cells, B-cell-depleted T cells, or PBMCs.

In the authors' methods: Estimation of nucleated cell counts relied on the amplification of reference gene primers. Method: immunoSEQ multiplex PCR; TCRdb's copy keeps in-frame clones and lacks some. V and J calls and clone size come straight from that table; D and trimming were deduced from the DNA. Here the sample spans under 200,000 clones, about 90% being singletons. Germline CDR1 reads SNHLY; CDR2 reads FYNNEI. The CDR3 is 14 amino acids. V lost 7 bases to trimming and J lost 10 bases, with 17 bases between them. Sequences were obtained from peripheral blood. The chain links TRBV2 to TRBJ1-6; D is ambiguous. This TCR came from a man in his forties with active or convalescent COVID-19. The CDR3 region has the DNA TGTGCCAGCATCGCCGGCACGGCGGGCTCACCCCTCCACTTT. This translates into CASIAGTAGSPLHF.